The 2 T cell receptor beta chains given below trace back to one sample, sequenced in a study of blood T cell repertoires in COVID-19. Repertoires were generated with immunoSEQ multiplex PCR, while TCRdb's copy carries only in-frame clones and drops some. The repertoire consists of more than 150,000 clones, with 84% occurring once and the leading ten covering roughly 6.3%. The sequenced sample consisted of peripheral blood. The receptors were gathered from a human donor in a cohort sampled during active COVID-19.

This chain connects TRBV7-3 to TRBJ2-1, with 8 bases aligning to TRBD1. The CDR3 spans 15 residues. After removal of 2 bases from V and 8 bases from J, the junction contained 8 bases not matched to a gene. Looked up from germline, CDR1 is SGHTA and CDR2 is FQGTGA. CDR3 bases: TGTGCCAGCAGCTTACTCGGACAGGGAATAGATGAGCAGTTCTTC. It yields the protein CASSLLGQGIDEQFF.

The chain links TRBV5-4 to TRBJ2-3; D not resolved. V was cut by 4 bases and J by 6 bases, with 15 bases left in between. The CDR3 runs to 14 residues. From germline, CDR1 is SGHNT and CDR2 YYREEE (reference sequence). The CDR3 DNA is TGTGCCAGCAGCGCAAGACCCTCCGGGGATACGCAGTATTTT. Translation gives CASSARPSGDTQYF. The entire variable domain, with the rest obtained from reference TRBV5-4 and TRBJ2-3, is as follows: ETGVTQSPTHLIKTRGQQVTLRCSSQSGHNTVSWYQQALGQGPQFIFQYYREEENGRGNFPPRFSGLQFPNYSSELNVNALELDDSALYLCASSARPSGDTQYFGPGTRLTVL.